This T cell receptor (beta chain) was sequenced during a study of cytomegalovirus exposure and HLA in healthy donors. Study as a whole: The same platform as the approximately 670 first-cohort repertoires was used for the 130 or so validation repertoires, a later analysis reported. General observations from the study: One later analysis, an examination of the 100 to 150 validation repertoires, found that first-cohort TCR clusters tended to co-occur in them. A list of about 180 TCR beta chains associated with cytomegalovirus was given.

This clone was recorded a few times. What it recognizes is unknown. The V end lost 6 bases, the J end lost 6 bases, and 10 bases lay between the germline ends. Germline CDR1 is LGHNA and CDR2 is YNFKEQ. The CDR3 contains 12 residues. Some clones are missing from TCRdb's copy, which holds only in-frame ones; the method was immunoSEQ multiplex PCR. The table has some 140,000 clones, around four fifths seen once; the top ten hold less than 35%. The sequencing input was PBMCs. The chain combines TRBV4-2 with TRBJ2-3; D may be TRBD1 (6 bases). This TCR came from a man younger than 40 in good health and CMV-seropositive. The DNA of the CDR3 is TGTGCCAGCAGTATCCAGGGGGATACGCAGTATTTT. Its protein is CASSIQGDTQYF.